The entry below describes one T cell receptor beta chain. CDR1 and CDR2 (germline): SGHTA, FQGTGA. The V end lost 0 bases, the J end lost 0 bases, and 17 bases lay between the germline ends. The CDR3 covers 18 residues. The data originate from a study of blood T cell repertoires in COVID-19. Assay used: immunoSEQ multiplex PCR; TCRdb lists only in-frame clones, some missing. The table records fewer than 250,000 clones, about 83% of them present only once. The chain has TRBV7-3 and TRBJ1-1, with a possible D match to TRBD1 (6 bases). The sample was PBMCs or T cells enriched from blood (not recorded which). This clonotype was obtained from a woman aged 45-65 years who had recovered from COVID-19. The CDR3: CASSLTGPGQTLNTEAFF. The DNA of the CDR3 is TGTGCCAGCAGCTTAACGGGTCCGGGACAAACATTGAACACTGAAGCTTTCTTT.